This passage covers 20 T cell receptor beta chains from one sample sequenced in a study of regulatory T cells in long-lasting Graves disease. HTBI primers from iRepertoire and Arm-PCR of CDR3 regions yielded the TCR beta libraries. TCRdb analysed the multiplex PCR reads with MiXCR anew, one entry per CDR3 protein. The repertoire holds about half a million distinct CDR3 sequences, with approximately 23% as singletons. Documented time point: persistent/refractory GD, antithyroid drugs over 5 years with positive TRAb. Extracted RNA from PBMCs served as the source of the TCR library. Sample: peripheral blood mononuclear cells (PBMCs), taken when the disease was refractory, from a patient treated with antithyroid drugs. The receptor source for this set is a female donor with Graves disease.

The V gene is TRBV10-3, the J gene TRBJ2-5; 7 bases map to TRBD1. V lost 0 bases, J lost 5 bases, and 6 bases stayed unmatched. In germline, CDR1 is ENHRY, CDR2 SYGVKD. This CDR3 contains 15 residues. Here the CDR3 reads CAISESEQGYETQYF. CDR3 bases: TGTGCCATCAGTGAGTCGGAACAGGGGTATGAGACCCAGTACTTC.

This clonotype came up many times. This chain connects TRBV11-3 to TRBJ2-7, with 7 nucleotides matching TRBD2. This CDR3 has 15 amino acids. The germline V gene encodes CDR1 SGHNT and CDR2 YENEEA. J lost 4 bases, V lost 0 bases, and 6 bases had no gene match. Written as DNA, the CDR3 is TGTGCCAGCAGCTTAGATATACAGCGGGAATACGAGCAGTACTTC. It yields the protein CASSLDIQREYEQYF.

This clonotype was counted at least ten times. The gene calls are TRBV29-1 and TRBJ2-7; D could derive from TRBD1 or TRBD2 (5 bases each). V shed 3 bases and J shed 5 bases, with 11 bases lying between them. This CDR3 comprises 12 residues. Germline V gives CDR1 SQVTM, CDR2 ANQGSEA. The CDR3 DNA is TGCAGCGTTGATCTGGGGGACGACGAGCAGTACTTC. It translates to CSVDLGDDEQYF.

The sample holds a few counts of this clonotype. The chain is built from TRBV6-1 and TRBJ2-7; tentative D call: TRBD2 (6 bases). V shed 6 bases and J shed 3 bases, with 15 bases lying between them. Germline-derived CDR1 and CDR2 are MNHNS and SASEGT. The CDR3 has 14 amino acids. This chain's CDR3 is CASSPGTEVYEQYF. In DNA, the CDR3 is TGTGCCAGCAGCCCCGGGACTGAAGTCTACGAGCAGTACTTC.

The table lists this clonotype with many counts. This chain uses TRBV20-1 with TRBJ1-2; D perhaps matches TRBD1 (5 bases). This CDR3 region has 12 residues. The V end lost 5 bases, the J end lost 3 bases, and 10 bases lay between the germline ends. The germline V gene has CDR1 DFQATT and CDR2 SNEGSKA (reference sequence). The CDR3 spells CSAQGRDYGYTF. The CDR3 DNA reads as TGCAGTGCTCAGGGAAGGGACTATGGCTACACCTTC.

V and J are TRBV20-1 and TRBJ2-3; TRBD2 is a possible D gene (6 bases). The CDR3 totals 17 residues. Between the trimmed V and J ends, which lost 0 bases and 2 bases, there was a span of 18 bases. Germline assignment: CDR1 DFQATT and CDR2 SNEGSKA (reference sequence). This chain's CDR3 is CSARERLTRPDTDTQYF. The CDR3 nucleotides are TGCAGTGCTAGAGAAAGACTGACTAGACCTGACACAGATACGCAGTATTTT.

This clonotype was counted only a few times. V is TRBV7-2 and J is TRBJ2-7; 8 positions agree with TRBD1. Trimming took 4 bases from V and 5 from J; bases not matched to a gene: 10. Germline lookup yields CDR1 SGHTA and CDR2 FQGNSA. This CDR3 has 15 amino acids. Here the CDR3 reads CASSSQKDRDHEQYF. The CDR3 region has the DNA TGTGCCAGCAGCTCCCAAAAGGACAGGGACCACGAGCAGTACTTC.

With regard to this clonotype: With a much larger clone just one base away, this may be a read error. V usage is TRBV12-3 or TRBV12-4 and J usage is TRBJ2-5, with 10 bases that match TRBD2. The CDR3 sequence is 15 residues long. This CDR3 is CASTEWSGGAETQHF. The CDR3 coding sequence is TGTGCCAGCACGGAGTGGAGCGGGGGGGCAGAGACCCAGCACTTC.

This clonotype was seen many times. This sequence joins TRBV7-9 and TRBJ2-5; the match to TRBD1 covers 7 bases. This CDR3 region has 14 residues. Trimming cost V 0 bases and J 8 bases; bases outside gene matches: 6. Germline CDR1 and CDR2: SEHNR and FQNEAQ (reference sequence). The CDR3: CASSLAAGGDTQYF. The CDR3 nucleotides are TGTGCCAGCAGCTTAGCAGCAGGGGGAGATACCCAGTACTTC.

To note about this clonotype: Since a much larger clone is just one base distant, this may be a read error. The genes are TRBV28 and TRBJ2-5; D remains ambiguous. In germline, CDR1 is MDHEN, CDR2 SYDVKM. V was clipped by 8 bases and J by 5 bases, with 18 bases between them. The CDR3 totals 14 residues. CDR3 protein: CASGSLILRETQYF. DNA of the CDR3: TGTGCCAGCGGTTCCCTAATTCTTAGGGAGACCCAGTACTTC.

This clonotype showed up just a few times. The chain recombines TRBV6-1 with TRBJ2-7, with D possibly TRBD2 on 5 matching bases. Per the germline V gene, CDR1 is MNHNS and CDR2 is SASEGT. CDR3 length: 15 residues. V was trimmed by 3 bases and J by 4 bases, leaving 16 bases between them. CDR3 amino acids: CASSDGLNGKYEQYF. As DNA, the CDR3 is TGTGCCAGCAGTGACGGACTCAATGGAAAATACGAGCAGTACTTC.

Turning to this clonotype: At one boundary the junction diverges from the germline segment, which might be a read error. The CDR3: CATGTDIYEEYF. The CDR3 region has the DNA TGTGCCACTGGGACAGACATCTACGAGGAGTACTTC. The chain is built from TRBV10-3 and TRBJ2-7, with 7 bases lining up with TRBD1. The V gene's germline CDR1 is ENHRY and CDR2 SYGVKD. This CDR3 spans 12 amino acids.

This clonotype came up many times. The rearrangement uses TRBV29-1 and TRBJ2-7, with D possibly matching TRBD2 (5 bases). The CDR3 has 11 amino acids. CDR1 and CDR2 (germline): SQVTM, ANQGSEA. V dropped 4 bases and J dropped 7 bases, with 11 bases sitting between them. The CDR3 sequence is CSVVEVEEQYF. The CDR3, as DNA: TGCAGCGTTGTGGAGGTGGAAGAGCAGTACTTC.

This clonotype was detected only a few times. The chain carries TRBV20-1 and TRBJ1-5; tentatively, D is TRBD1 (6 bases). V was shortened by 4 bases and J by 11 bases, with 18 bases between the two germline ends. Germline V gives CDR1 DFQATT, CDR2 SNEGSKA (reference sequence). The CDR3 loop spans 13 amino acids. DNA for the CDR3: TGCAGTGCTATAGGGACATCCGATTCAGCCCAGCATTTT. Translation: CSAIGTSDSAQHF.

The chain employs TRBV12-3 or TRBV12-4 and TRBJ1-5; D remains ambiguous. V was trimmed by 6 bases and J by 2 bases, leaving 14 bases between them. CDR3 size: 15 residues. CDR3 bases: TGTGCCAGCAGCCCACAGTGGGATGGCAATCAGCCCCAGCATTTT. It codes for CASSPQWDGNQPQHF.

Ten or more counts support this clonotype. The chain carries TRBV20-1 and TRBJ1-2; D gene ambiguous. The germline gives CDR1 DFQATT, CDR2 SNEGSKA (reference sequence). V lost 8 bases, J lost 8 bases, and 9 bases lay in between. The CDR3 has 9 residues. The CDR3 sequence: CSPDGGYTF. The CDR3 coding sequence is TGCAGTCCGGACGGGGGCTACACCTTC.

This clonotype has just a few counts. The chain couples TRBV9 to TRBJ1-2; no reliable D call. Germline V CDR1 and CDR2: SGDLS, YYNGEE. The CDR3 contains 16 residues. V gave up 0 bases and J gave up 6 bases, with 18 bases separating them. Written as DNA, the CDR3 is TGTGCCAGCAGCGTAGAGTCCCGGGCCGGTGTCAATGGCTACACCTTC. Translated, it gives CASSVESRAGVNGYTF.

The chain uses TRBV30 and TRBJ1-4, with D tentatively TRBD1 (5 bases). The ends were cut back, 3 bases at V and 8 bases at J, with 10 bases in the middle. The CDR3 is 12 residues long. Per germline, CDR1 GTSNPN and CDR2 SVGIG (reference sequence). In DNA form, the CDR3 reads TGTGCCTGGAGGATCCACAGGGAAAAACTGTTTTTT. Its protein is CAWRIHREKLFF.

The CDR3 sequence is CSAPLRTENNSPLHF. The CDR3 region has the DNA TGCAGTGCTCCTCTAAGGACAGAGAATAATTCACCCCTCCACTTT. This sequence joins TRBV20-1 and TRBJ1-6; tentatively, D is TRBD1 (6 bases). The V gene lost 5 bases and the J gene lost 5 bases, with 16 bases spanning the gap. The CDR3 contains 15 residues. Germline assignment: CDR1 DFQATT and CDR2 SNEGSKA (reference sequence).

The J gene is TRBJ1-4, the V gene TRBV6-5; D is possibly TRBD1 (6 bases). V was trimmed by 4 bases and J by 0 bases, leaving 12 bases between them. Germline CDR1 MNHEY, CDR2 SVGAGI. The CDR3 consists of 16 residues. CDR3 in amino acids: CASSSRDIATNEKLFF. In DNA, the CDR3 is TGTGCCAGCAGTTCCCGGGACATTGCAACTAATGAAAAACTGTTTTTT.